This T cell receptor (beta chain) stems from a study of CD8 T cells in Susac syndrome. Sequencing of TCR beta was performed on blood CD8+ T cells and on blood CD4+ T cells. Each multiple sclerosis control was a treatment-naive patient with relapsing-remitting disease that was either stable or active. Reverse transcription of roughly 0.5 to 1 ug RNA was carried out with random hexamers. The authors amplified TCR beta CDR3 across 54 Vbeta and 13 Jbeta using immunoSEQ multiplex PCR. A single record per CDR3 protein comes from TCRdb applying MiXCR to the immunoSEQ multiplex PCR reads. This table holds roughly 150,000 distinct CDR3 sequences, approximately 94% found once. This receptor was identified in a human donor with multiple sclerosis. Sample: CD4+ T cells from PBMCs.

The CDR3 sequence: CASELGDGTDTQYF. The CDR3 DNA reads as TGTGCCAGCGAACTGGGGGACGGGACAGATACGCAGTATTTT. This chain joins TRBV12-3 or TRBV12-4 and TRBJ2-3; D may be TRBD1 or TRBD2 (5 bases each). This CDR3 region has 14 residues. The ends were cut back, 8 bases at V and 3 bases at J, with 15 bases in the middle.